This is a list of T cell receptor beta chains from one sample in a study of human T cells and chemical hapten exposure. Via MiXCR, TCRdb re-called the RACE reads, giving one row per CDR3 protein. The sample includes 150,000 to 200,000 distinct CDR3 sequences, about a quarter seen only once; the top ten take approximately 2.1%. The sample here was whole blood, taken in connection with sensitization to the hapten diphenylcyclopropenone (DPC). These receptors were taken from a woman aged 18-30 years with alopecia areata. Some clones in this sample may be carry-over from other donors' samples. The CDR3 runs from the conserved cysteine through the conserved F or W. The D gene is left open where the match is weak. For some rows the clone size is stated as once, few or many, or as a class when expanded; others skip it.

D | J | V | size | CDR3 | DNA
TRBD1 | TRBJ1-5 | TRBV4-3 | - | CASSQDLTGESNQPQHF | TGCGCCAGCAGCCAAGATCTAACAGGGGAGAGCAATCAGCCCCAGCATTTT
- | TRBJ2-7 | TRBV18 | - | CASSPDRGQYF | TGTGCCAGCTCACCGGATCGGGGGCAGTACTTC
- | TRBJ2-2 | TRBV14 | few | CASSRTRNTGELFF | TGTGCCAGCAGCCGAACAAGGAACACCGGGGAGCTGTTTTTT
- | TRBJ2-5 | TRBV12-3/TRBV12-4 | many | CASSSGTGETQYF | TGTGCCAGCAGTTCCGGGACTGGAGAGACCCAGTACTTC
- | TRBJ1-5 | TRBV5-5 | few | CASSLGYNQPQHF | TGTGCCAGCAGCTTGGGGTACAATCAGCCCCAGCATTTT
TRBD1 | TRBJ1-2 | TRBV7-2 | - | CASSLASQGAGGYTF | TGTGCCAGCAGCTTAGCGAGCCAGGGGGCGGGCGGCTACACCTTC
- | TRBJ2-1 | TRBV15 | - | CATSRGFISYNEQFF | TGTGCCACCAGCAGAGGATTTATATCCTACAATGAGCAGTTCTTC
- | TRBJ2-1 | TRBV20-1 | few | CSALSGTSINEQFF | TGCAGTGCTTTGTCCGGGACATCCATCAATGAGCAGTTCTTC
TRBD2 | TRBJ2-1 | TRBV4-3 | - | CASSQDERGSSYNEQFF | TGCGCCAGCAGCCAAGACGAGCGGGGGAGCTCCTACAATGAGCAGTTCTTC
- | TRBJ1-4 | TRBV7-2 | - | CASSFSRVEKLFF | TGTGCCAGCAGCTTCAGCAGGGTTGAAAAACTGTTTTTT
TRBD2 | TRBJ2-7 | TRBV20-1 | few | CSAENTASGEQYF | TGCAGTGCGGAAAACACGGCTAGCGGCGAGCAGTACTTC
- | TRBJ1-1 | TRBV20-1 | - | CSAPAGTQEWNTEAFF | TGCAGTGCTCCCGCCGGGACTCAAGAATGGAACACTGAAGCTTTCTTT
- | TRBJ2-7 | TRBV2 | few | CASTEDQGREQYF | TGTGCCAGCACCGAGGACCAGGGGCGCGAGCAGTACTTC
- | TRBJ2-2 | TRBV24-1 | few | CATGRVTGELFF | TGTGCCACCGGGCGGGTAACCGGGGAGCTGTTTTTT
- | TRBJ1-2 | TRBV5-4 | - | CASRLEESVDLVYGYTF | TGTGCCAGCAGGTTGGAAGAGAGCGTTGATCTCGTCTATGGCTACACCTTC
TRBD2 | TRBJ2-7 | TRBV7-6 | few | CASSLIAGGYEQYF | TGTGCCAGCAGCTTGATAGCGGGAGGCTACGAGCAGTACTTC
- | TRBJ1-1 | TRBV11-2 | - | CASREQNTEAFF | TGTGCCAGCAGGGAACAGAACACTGAAGCTTTCTTT
TRBD1 | TRBJ2-4 | TRBV6-1 | few | CASRRGGAAKNIQYF | TGTGCCAGCAGACGAGGGGGCGCAGCCAAAAACATTCAGTACTTC
TRBD1 | TRBJ1-6 | TRBV3-1 | - | CASSAPGQGYSPLHF | TGTGCCAGCAGCGCTCCGGGACAGGGCTATTCACCCCTCCACTTT
- | TRBJ2-7 | TRBV25-1 | few | CASSELGEARF | TGTGCCAGCAGTGAATTGGGGGAGGCTCGCTTC
- | TRBJ1-2 | TRBV6-5 | - | CASSFLTDRIYGYTF | TGTGCCAGCAGTTTTCTCACCGACAGAATCTATGGCTACACCTTC
- | TRBJ1-1 | TRBV11-3 | - | CASSSRDGVGAFF | TGTGCCAGCAGCTCCCGGGACGGTGTTGGAGCTTTCTTT
TRBD2 | TRBJ2-7 | TRBV27 | - | CASSLTASGAPLKQYF | TGTGCCAGCAGTTTAACGGCTAGCGGGGCCCCCTTGAAGCAGTACTTC
- | TRBJ2-7 | TRBV27 | - | CASSFPGKGYEQYF | TGTGCCAGCAGTTTTCCCGGGAAGGGGTACGAGCAGTACTTC
TRBD1 | TRBJ2-7 | TRBV4-1 | few | CASSPRQGLRREQYF | TGCGCCAGCAGCCCCAGACAGGGCCTTCGGCGCGAGCAGTACTTC
- | TRBJ1-1 | TRBV7-2 | few | CASSLFTGMNTEAFF | TGTGCCAGCAGCCTATTTACAGGGATGAACACTGAAGCTTTCTTT
- | TRBJ1-2 | TRBV29-1 | few | CSVDQLGSGYTF | TGCAGCGTTGATCAGCTGGGCAGCGGCTACACCTTC
- | TRBJ2-3 | TRBV15 | many | CATSRNTDTQYF | TGTGCCACCAGCAGAAACACAGATACGCAGTATTTT
- | TRBJ1-1 | TRBV11-2 | many | CASTSGNTEAFF | TGTGCCAGCACCTCAGGGAACACTGAAGCTTTCTTT
TRBD2 | TRBJ2-7 | TRBV4-3 | few | CASSQTSGGGIEQYF | TGCGCCAGCAGCCAAACTAGCGGGGGAGGTATCGAGCAGTACTTC
- | TRBJ1-6 | TRBV5-8 | - | CASSIPGPISNSPLHF | TGTGCCAGCAGTATTCCGGGACCAATATCTAATTCACCCCTCCACTTT
- | TRBJ1-2 | TRBV5-1 | - | CASSLERQDYGYTF | TGCGCCAGCAGCTTAGAGAGACAGGACTATGGCTACACCTTC
TRBD2 | TRBJ2-3 | TRBV4-3 | - | CASSHGLAGANTDTQYF | TGCGCCAGCAGCCACGGACTAGCGGGGGCCAACACAGATACGCAGTATTTT
TRBD1 | TRBJ2-7 | TRBV20-1 | - | CSAEVGTGFYEQYF | TGCAGTGCCGAGGTCGGGACAGGGTTTTACGAGCAGTACTTC
TRBD1 | TRBJ2-7 | TRBV5-1 | - | CASSIRTGGKGEQYF | TGCGCCAGCAGCATTCGCACAGGGGGCAAAGGCGAGCAGTACTTC
- | TRBJ2-5 | TRBV5-4 | few | CASSLDGGATETQYF | TGTGCCAGCAGCTTGGATGGGGGGGCGACGGAGACCCAGTACTTC
- | TRBJ1-2 | TRBV20-1 | few | CSGGKPYTNYGYTF | TGCAGTGGGGGTAAACCATACACAAACTATGGCTACACCTTC
TRBD2 | TRBJ2-5 | TRBV5-1 | - | CASSLAGTSDQETQYF | TGCGCCAGCAGCTTGGCCGGGACTAGCGACCAAGAGACCCAGTACTTC
- | TRBJ2-7 | TRBV20-1 | - | CSASPDTYEQYF | TGCAGTGCTAGCCCTGACACCTACGAGCAGTACTTC
- | TRBJ2-1 | TRBV29-1 | - | CSVRGSFSEQFF | TGCAGCGTTCGAGGGAGTTTTAGTGAGCAGTTCTTC
- | TRBJ2-2 | TRBV7-9 | - | CASSGVPYTGELFF | TGTGCCAGCAGCGGGGTCCCCTACACCGGGGAGCTGTTTTTT
- | TRBJ2-3 | TRBV12-3/TRBV12-4 | - | CASSRSGTDTQYF | TGTGCCAGCAGCCGGAGCGGGACAGATACGCAGTATTTT
- | TRBJ2-4 | TRBV6-2/TRBV6-3 | - | CASSTQRSRAKNIQYF | TGTGCCAGCAGCACCCAGCGGTCCCGGGCCAAAAACATTCAGTACTTC
TRBD1 | TRBJ2-6 | TRBV28 | - | CASFRTGGAGANVLTF | TGTGCCTCTTTTCGGACAGGGGGCGCTGGGGCCAACGTCCTGACTTTC
TRBD1 | TRBJ2-3 | TRBV6-6 | - | CASSYLPDRDRGTDTQYF | TGTGCCAGCAGTTACCTTCCTGACAGGGACCGGGGAACAGATACGCAGTATTTT
TRBD2 | TRBJ2-3 | TRBV11-2 | - | CASSGTSGGTDTQYF | TGTGCCAGCAGCGGAACTAGCGGGGGCACAGATACGCAGTATTTT
- | TRBJ1-4 | TRBV2 | - | CASSERTATNEKLFF | TGTGCCAGCAGTGAGAGGACAGCCACTAATGAAAAACTGTTTTTT
- | TRBJ2-3 | TRBV29-1 | - | CSVVGGARDTQYF | TGCAGCGTTGTAGGGGGGGCGCGAGATACGCAGTATTTT
TRBD2 | TRBJ2-5 | TRBV29-1 | - | CSVSLAGDAETQYF | TGCAGCGTCTCACTAGCGGGGGATGCGGAGACCCAGTACTTC
TRBD1 | TRBJ2-7 | TRBV4-3 | - | CASSPQIGSGGVPYEQYF | TGCGCCAGCAGCCCCCAGATAGGCTCAGGGGGAGTACCCTACGAGCAGTACTTC
- | TRBJ1-1 | TRBV13 | many | CASSFLRGNTEAFF | TGTGCCAGCAGCTTCTTGCGGGGAAACACTGAAGCTTTCTTT
TRBD2 | TRBJ2-7 | TRBV4-3 | - | CASSQGLAGYEQYF | TGCGCCAGCAGCCAAGGTCTAGCGGGGTACGAGCAGTACTTC
- | TRBJ1-1 | TRBV11-2 | - | CASSSPLGFRPTTEAFF | TGTGCCAGCAGCTCCCCCCTCGGGTTCCGCCCGACCACTGAAGCTTTCTTT
- | TRBJ1-4 | TRBV7-9 | few | CASSFQAVNEKLFF | TGTGCCAGCAGCTTTCAGGCAGTTAATGAAAAACTGTTTTTT
- | TRBJ1-2 | TRBV5-1 | - | CASSGGAGDDYGYTF | TGCGCCAGCAGCGGGGGGGCAGGGGACGACTATGGCTACACCTTC
- | TRBJ1-1 | TRBV20-1 | - | CSARENRRNTEAFF | TGCAGTGCTAGAGAAAACAGAAGGAACACTGAAGCTTTCTTT
TRBD1 | TRBJ1-5 | TRBV11-2 | - | CASSLGQGPQHF | TGTGCCAGCAGCTTAGGACAGGGACCCCAGCATTTT
- | TRBJ2-3 | TRBV20-1 | - | CSAREFRNTDTQYF | TGCAGTGCTAGAGAGTTTAGAAACACAGATACGCAGTATTTT